Listed here are 15 T cell receptor beta chains from one sample, sequenced in a study of blood T cells in healthy people across ages. Through a sample-barcoded 5' primer and a J-beta primer mix, a second PCR was run for roughly 6 to 11 cycles. Each CDR3 protein gets one entry after TCRdb re-called the 5' RACE reads with MiXCR. Of about 750,000 distinct CDR3 sequences in the sample, about 53% are singletons; the top ten hold about two fifths. Source material: blood. These receptors all come from a man older than 75 in good health.

This chain links TRBV7-3 with TRBJ2-1; the match to TRBD1 covers 7 bases. Germline V CDR1 and CDR2: SGHTA, FQGTGA. With 3 bases clipped from V and 9 bases from J, the junction kept 17 bases outside the gene matches. The CDR3 has 17 residues. CDR3 protein: CASSFYIDRELRGEQFF. DNA for the CDR3: TGTGCCAGCAGCTTTTACATTGACAGGGAATTACGAGGTGAGCAGTTCTTC.

The chain employs TRBV28 and TRBJ1-2; D unresolved. V dropped 7 bases and J dropped 8 bases, with 17 bases sitting between them. Germline V gives CDR1 MDHEN, CDR2 SYDVKM. This CDR3 comprises 13 residues. The CDR3 bases are TGTGCCAGCACCCCTGGAGGATCTGGAGGCTACACCTTC. This gives the protein CASTPGGSGGYTF.

On this clonotype itself: An end of the junction differs from the germline gene, which may be a read error. In DNA form, the CDR3 reads TGCGCCTGCAGGTCGGGACAGAACACCGGGGAGCTGTTTTTT. This translates into CACRSGQNTGELFF. The genes are TRBV5-1 and TRBJ2-2; a weak D match, TRBD1 (6 bases). The V gene's germline CDR1 is SGHRS and CDR2 YFSETQ. There are 14 residues in the CDR3.

The chain couples TRBV10-3 to TRBJ2-5; D unclear. Trimming took off 4 bases at V and 5 bases at J, with 17 bases between the two ends. The CDR3 sequence is 15 residues long. Germline V gene sequence: CDR1 ENHRY, CDR2 SYGVKD. Written as DNA, the CDR3 is TGTGCCATCAGTGGGTCAACCGGGTTGGAGGAGACCCAGTACTTC. Protein sequence: CAISGSTGLEETQYF.

Notes on this clonotype: The junction departs from germline at one end; a sequencing error may be responsible. This rearrangement joins TRBV7-9 to TRBJ2-7, with 8 bases aligning to TRBD1. CDR1 is SEHNR, CDR2 FQNEAQ, per germline (reference sequence). The CDR3 contains 15 residues. The CDR3 here is CACSSTDRDYDEQYF. The CDR3 DNA is TGTGCCTGCAGCTCGACGGACAGGGATTACGACGAGCAGTACTTC.

A word on this clonotype: A read error may account for a junction end that differs from germline. The gene calls are TRBV6-5 and TRBJ2-7; D gene unclear. The V gene's germline CDR1 is MNHEY and CDR2 SVGAGI. This CDR3 has 14 amino acids. The CDR3 nucleotides are TGTGCCAGCAGGTACTCCCAGCGCTCCTACGAGCAGTACTTC. This codes for CASRYSQRSYEQYF.

The genes are TRBV20-1 and TRBJ2-4; 7 positions match TRBD2. The ends lost 3 bases at V and 13 bases at J; junction bases unmatched: 15. The CDR3 is made up of 14 amino acids. CDR1 and CDR2 from the germline V gene are DFQATT and SNEGSKA (reference sequence). The CDR3 spells CSASPSGTKRGQYF. For the CDR3, the DNA is TGCAGTGCTAGCCCTAGCGGTACCAAGAGAGGCCAGTACTTC.

This clonotype was counted only a few times. The chain links TRBV18 to TRBJ2-7; D not certain. Germline loops: CDR1 KGHSH, CDR2 LQKENI. The CDR3 spans 14 residues. V lost 6 bases and J lost 1, with 13 bases in between. As DNA, the CDR3 is TGTGCCAGCTCCCTCAAGACGAATTCCTACGAGCAGTACTTC. Its protein product is CASSLKTNSYEQYF.

The V and J genes are TRBV9 and TRBJ1-2; 11 bases line up with TRBD1. V lost 0 bases and J lost 4; bases outside the gene matches: 8. The germline V gene has CDR1 SGDLS and CDR2 YYNGEE. The CDR3 has 17 residues. The CDR3 reads CASSVDPPGTGGYGYTF. In nucleotides, the CDR3 is TGTGCCAGCAGCGTAGACCCCCCGGGGACAGGGGGCTATGGCTACACCTTC.

The V and J genes are TRBV12-3 or TRBV12-4 and TRBJ2-7; weak D call: TRBD1 (5 bases). This CDR3 contains 14 residues. Between the trimmed V and J ends, which lost 6 bases and 3 bases, there was a span of 15 bases. This CDR3 is CASRGPWEDYEQYF. CDR3 in DNA: TGTGCCAGCAGGGGGCCGTGGGAAGACTACGAGCAGTACTTC.

The chain uses TRBV6-6 and TRBJ2-7; a weak D match, TRBD1 (6 bases). V was clipped by 4 bases and J by 3 bases, with 16 bases between them. Germline lookup yields CDR1 MNHNY and CDR2 SVGAGI (reference sequence). CDR3 length: 15 amino acids. CDR3 loop: CASSSVQGRNYEQYF. Here the CDR3 DNA reads TGTGCCAGCAGTTCGGTACAGGGAAGGAACTACGAGCAGTACTTC.

V and J are TRBV11-2 and TRBJ2-5; D not certain. This CDR3 has 14 residues. The ends were cut back, 0 bases at V and 4 bases at J, with 9 bases in the middle. Germline values: CDR1 SGHAT, CDR2 FQNNGV. The CDR3 protein is CASSLDAGRETQYF. The CDR3 DNA reads TGTGCCAGCAGCTTAGATGCTGGGCGAGAGACCCAGTACTTC.

The CDR3 DNA follows: TGTGCCAGCGGTAGTGGGCACTCTGGGGCCAACGTCCTGACTTTC. Its translation is CASGSGHSGANVLTF. The genes are TRBV12-3 or TRBV12-4 and TRBJ2-6, with D unresolved. The CDR3 extends over 15 amino acids. Trimming stripped 8 bases from V and 0 bases from J, with 11 bases between.

CDR3 sequence (DNA): TGTGCTAGTGGTTTCCCTGGGGGGACAGGGAAAGAGACCCAGTACTTC. Translated, it gives CASGFPGGTGKETQYF. The rearrangement links TRBV12-5 to TRBJ2-5; 9 bases are shared with TRBD1. CDR1 and CDR2 (germline): LGHNT, FRNRAP. The CDR3 length is 16 residues. Trimming at V came to 3 bases and at J to 3 bases, leaving 8 bases not matched to a gene.

This clonotype was seen only a few times. In DNA form, the CDR3 reads TGCAGTGCTAGAGTAGGCAACTATGGCTACACCTTC. Translating gives CSARVGNYGYTF. The V call is TRBV20-1, the J call TRBJ1-2; D gene unclear. Trimming took 1 base from V and 2 from J, leaving 5 bases between them. Germline loops: CDR1 DFQATT, CDR2 SNEGSKA (reference sequence). The length of the CDR3 is 12 residues.